The present TCR beta chain was sequenced within a study of blood T cell repertoires in COVID-19. In the study overall: The United States, Italy and Spain provided the acute and convalescent COVID-19 samples. The analysed material was cDNA or gDNA that came from T cells, B-cell-depleted T cells, or PBMCs.

Method: immunoSEQ multiplex PCR; TCRdb's copy keeps in-frame clones and lacks some. In the table there are 150,000 to 200,000 clones, about 89% of which are singletons. The clonotype originates from a man aged 40-49 years with acute or convalescent COVID-19. Sequenced material: peripheral blood.

In DNA, the CDR3 is TGTGCCAGCAGCAAAGTGCATCGCAGCCCCAGGAGGACCGGGGAGCTGTTTTTT. Translated: CASSKVHRSPRRTGELFF. The rearrangement uses TRBV21-1 and TRBJ2-2; the table gives TRBD2 as D, unverified against the DNA. TRBV21-1 is a pseudogene. The CDR3 loop spans 18 amino acids.